These 18 T cell receptor beta chains were sequenced from one sample in a study of kidney transplant recipient with SARS-CoV-2 infection. TCRdb re-analysed the reads in MiXCR, keeping a single row per CDR3 protein. This sample has 200,000 to 300,000 distinct CDR3 sequences, with about 28% found just once. This material consisted of a blood sample, taken at baseline and around day 110 from a kidney transplant recipient. The receptors were gathered from a young adult male patient who had COVID-19 and was a kidney transplant recipient. Some T cells may be supplied by the graft donor.

A remark on this clonotype: A much larger clone sits a single nucleotide away, making a read error possible. V and J are TRBV15 and TRBJ2-1; maybe TRBD2 (6 bases). Per the germline V gene, CDR1 is LNHNV and CDR2 is YYDKDF (reference sequence). This CDR3 contains 14 residues. CDR3 nucleotides: TGTGCCGCCAGCAGGGACTTCCCTTACAATGAGCAGTTCTTC. Protein: CAASRDFPYNEQFF. The entire variable domain, with the rest obtained from reference TRBV15 and TRBJ2-1, is as follows: DAMVIQNPRYQVTQFGKPVTLSCSQTLNHNVMYWYQQKSSQAPKLLFHYYDKDFNNEADTPDNFQSRRPNTSFCFLDIRSPGLGDTAMYLCAASRDFPYNEQFFGPGTRLTVL.

This clonotype has ten or more counts. This chain connects TRBV8-2 to TRBJ2-6. TRBV8-2 is shown as a pseudogene. CDR3 size: 17 residues. The CDR3 sequence: CGTGSRITQSRANVLTF. As DNA, the CDR3 is TGTGGCACAGGATCCAGGATAACACAAAGTCGGGCCAACGTCCTGACTTTC.

This clonotype was recorded at least ten times. This chain links TRBV18 with TRBJ2-2; 7 nucleotides line up with TRBD1. After removal of 3 bases from V and 7 bases from J, the junction contained 11 bases not matched to a gene. This CDR3 comprises 16 residues. Germline V gives CDR1 KGHSH, CDR2 LQKENI. The CDR3 is CASSPRLPTGNGELFF. CDR3 nucleotide sequence: TGTGCCAGCTCACCTCGTCTCCCGACAGGGAACGGGGAGCTGTTTTTT. Full variable domain (missing parts from reference TRBV18 and TRBJ2-2): NAGVMQNPRHLVRRRGQEARLRCSPMKGHSHVYWYRQLPEEGLKFMVYLQKENIIDESGMPKERFSAEFPKEGPSILRIQQVVRGDSAAYFCASSPRLPTGNGELFFGEGSRLTVL.

This clonotype appeared many times. The J gene is TRBJ1-2, the V gene TRBV12-3 or TRBV12-4, with a tentative D call TRBD1 (5 bases). The CDR3 covers 14 residues. V lost 6 bases and J lost 7, with 18 bases in between. Here the CDR3 DNA reads TGTGCCAGCAGGCACGACAGACGTTCGGGTGGCTACACCTTC. It is translated as CASRHDRRSGGYTF.

There are many counts of this clonotype. CDR3 DNA: TGTGCCACCAGTGATCCGACTAGCGGGAACTACAATGAGCAGTTCTTC. It translates to CATSDPTSGNYNEQFF. V usage is TRBV24-1 and J usage is TRBJ2-1, with 11 bases lining up with TRBD2. The length of the CDR3 is 16 residues. V was pared by 3 bases and J by 3 bases, with 3 bases of the junction left unmatched. Germline CDR1 is KGHDR and CDR2 is SFDVKD.

On this clonotype: Given a much more abundant clone one base away, this may be a read error. The conserved final phenylalanine or tryptophan is absent from the CDR3, which likely points to a read error. The chain is built from TRBV6-2 or TRBV6-3 and TRBJ2-1; 7 bases align to TRBD2. From germline, CDR1 is MNHEY and CDR2 SVGEGT. The CDR3 length is 15 residues. V dropped 6 bases and J dropped 9; count of bases not matched to a gene: 14. CDR3 protein: CASSSRTRRVPEQFL. CDR3 coding DNA: TGTGCCAGCAGCTCCCGGACTAGAAGGGTTCCTGAGCAGTTCCTC.

This clonotype was found many times. This chain links TRBV20-1 with TRBJ2-7; 7 bases are shared with TRBD1. Germline CDR1 DFQATT, CDR2 SNEGSKA (reference sequence). The CDR3 has 13 amino acids. V trimming: 2 bases; J trimming: 3 bases; junction bases outside the gene matches: 4. CDR3 DNA sequence: TGCAGTGCTAGAACAGGGGAGTTCTACGAGCAGTACTTC. It specifies CSARTGEFYEQYF.

Concerning this clonotype: It may be a read error: a sequence one base away is much more abundant. The rearrangement links TRBV19 to TRBJ2-1; TRBD1 agrees at 8 bases. The CDR3 is 14 amino acids. Germline loops: CDR1 LNHDA, CDR2 SQIVND (reference sequence). In nucleotides, the CDR3 is TGTGCCGGTAGTGGACGGACAGGGAACAATGAGCAGTTCTTC. Its protein product is CAGSGRTGNNEQFF.

This clonotype has ten or more counts. The gene calls are TRBV18 and TRBJ1-1, with D maybe TRBD1 (5 bases). Germline CDR1 is KGHSH and CDR2 is LQKENI. The CDR3 runs 14 residues. Trimming cost V 1 base and J 3 bases, with 9 bases left between them. The CDR3 reads CASSPLQGDTEAFF. For the CDR3, the DNA is TGTGCCAGCTCACCACTTCAAGGGGACACTGAAGCTTTCTTT.

This clonotype was seen many times. The CDR3 DNA sequence: TGCAGCGTTGAGTGGACAGCAGGCGGGGAGCTGTTTTTT. Its translation is CSVEWTAGGELFF. The V call is TRBV29-1, the J call TRBJ2-2; possible D gene TRBD1, 6 bases. Trimming cost V 3 bases and J 7 bases, with 12 bases left between them. The germline V gene has CDR1 SQVTM and CDR2 ANQGSEA. The length of the CDR3 is 13 residues.

Concerning this clonotype itself: This is likely an artifact of a read error, given a far larger clone one base away. V and J are TRBV7-2 and TRBJ1-5; D is unresolved. The CDR3 spans 12 residues. Germline CDR1 reads SGHTA; CDR2 reads FQGNSA. V shed 1 base and J shed 6 bases, with 4 bases lying between them. The CDR3 sequence is CTSSLVGQPQHF. The CDR3 DNA follows: TGTACCAGCAGCTTAGTAGGTCAGCCCCAGCATTTT. The whole variable domain, remainder taken from reference TRBV7-2 and TRBJ1-5, is GAGVSQSPSNKVTEKGKDVELRCDPISGHTALYWYRQSLGQGLEFLIYFQGNSAPDKSGLPSDRFSAERTGGSVSTLTIQRTQQEDSAVYLCTSSLVGQPQHFGDGTRLSIL.

Comments on this clonotype: This could be a read error, since a much larger clone is one nucleotide away. The gene calls are TRBV2 and TRBJ1-5; 10 nucleotides match TRBD1. V shed 7 bases and J 5 bases; nucleotides not matched to a gene: 5. Germline CDR1 SNHLY, CDR2 FYNNEI. The CDR3 sequence is 14 residues long. The CDR3 nucleotides read TGTGCCAGCAAAGCGGGACAGGGGTATCAGCCCCAGCATTTT. It encodes CASKAGQGYQPQHF. The whole variable domain, filled in from reference TRBV2 and TRBJ1-5, reads EPEVTQTPSHQVTQMGQEVILRCVPISNHLYFYWYRQILGQKVEFLVSFYNNEISEKSEIFDDQFSVERPDGSNFTLKIRSTKLEDSAMYFCASKAGQGYQPQHFGDGTRLSIL.

A word on this clonotype: A read error is possible here, since a much larger clone lies one base away. This sequence joins TRBV20-1 and TRBJ1-2, with D perhaps matching TRBD1 (6 bases). The germline V gene has CDR1 DFQATT and CDR2 SNEGSKA (reference sequence). This CDR3 contains 13 residues. The CDR3 reads CSTRWRGEDGYTF. CDR3 DNA sequence: TGCAGTACTAGGTGGAGGGGGGAGGATGGCTACACCTTC.

This clonotype was observed a single time. This clone may be a read error of a much larger clone one base away. The J gene is TRBJ2-5, the V gene TRBV3-1, with 7 bases lining up with TRBD2. Germline V gene sequence: CDR1 LGHDT, CDR2 YNNKEL (reference sequence). The CDR3 runs 14 residues. CDR3 DNA sequence: TGTGCCAGTACGCGGGGGATCTCACAAGAGACCCAGCACTTC. Translating it yields CASTRGISQETQHF.

Remarks on this clonotype: Just one base apart from a much larger clone, this may be a read error. This rearrangement joins TRBV9 to TRBJ2-7; D could derive from TRBD1 or TRBD2 (6 bases each). This CDR3 has 16 amino acids. Trimming stripped 3 bases from V and 3 bases from J, with 19 bases between. Germline loops: CDR1 SGDLS, CDR2 YYNGEE. DNA of the CDR3: TGTGCCAGCAGCGCAGGGGAGGCGCGTTCCGGCTACGAGCAGTACTTC. As protein: CASSAGEARSGYEQYF. The variable domain in full, with the rest retrieved from reference TRBV9 and TRBJ2-7, is DSGVTQTPKHLITATGQRVTLRCSPRSGDLSVYWYQQSLDQGLQFLIQYYNGEERAKGNILERFSAQQFPDLHSELNLSSLELGDSALYFCASSAGEARSGYEQYFGPGTRLTVT.

Turning to this clonotype: This could be a read error, since a much larger clone is one nucleotide away. The V and J genes are TRBV28 and TRBJ2-7; 8 bases match TRBD2. The CDR3 is made up of 13 amino acids. Germline-derived CDR1 and CDR2 are MDHEN and SYDVKM. This chain's CDR3 is CASREGVWDEQHF. DNA for the CDR3: TGTGCCAGCCGGGAGGGGGTATGGGACGAGCAGCACTTC.

This clonotype showed up many times. The chain joins TRBV18 to TRBJ1-5; perhaps TRBD1 as D (5 bases). V gave up 3 bases and J gave up 12 bases, with 12 bases separating them. The V gene's germline CDR1 is KGHSH and CDR2 LQKENI. The CDR3 sequence is 12 residues long. The CDR3 loop is CASSPPGGVQHF. As DNA, the CDR3 is TGTGCCAGCTCACCTCCGGGGGGGGTCCAGCATTTT. Drawing the rest from reference TRBV18 and TRBJ1-5, the complete variable domain is NAGVMQNPRHLVRRRGQEARLRCSPMKGHSHVYWYRQLPEEGLKFMVYLQKENIIDESGMPKERFSAEFPKEGPSILRIQQVVRGDSAAYFCASSPPGGVQHFGDGTRLSIL.

With regard to this clonotype: A read error is possible here, since a much larger clone lies one base away. The chain combines TRBV13 with TRBJ1-1; D unclear. Germline V gene sequence: CDR1 PRHDT, CDR2 FYEKMQ (reference sequence). The CDR3 sequence is 13 residues long. V gave up 5 bases and J gave up 5 bases, with 12 bases separating them. The CDR3 reads CASSPSPRTEAFF. The CDR3 region has the DNA TGTGCCAGCAGCCCCTCTCCGAGGACTGAAGCTTTCTTT.